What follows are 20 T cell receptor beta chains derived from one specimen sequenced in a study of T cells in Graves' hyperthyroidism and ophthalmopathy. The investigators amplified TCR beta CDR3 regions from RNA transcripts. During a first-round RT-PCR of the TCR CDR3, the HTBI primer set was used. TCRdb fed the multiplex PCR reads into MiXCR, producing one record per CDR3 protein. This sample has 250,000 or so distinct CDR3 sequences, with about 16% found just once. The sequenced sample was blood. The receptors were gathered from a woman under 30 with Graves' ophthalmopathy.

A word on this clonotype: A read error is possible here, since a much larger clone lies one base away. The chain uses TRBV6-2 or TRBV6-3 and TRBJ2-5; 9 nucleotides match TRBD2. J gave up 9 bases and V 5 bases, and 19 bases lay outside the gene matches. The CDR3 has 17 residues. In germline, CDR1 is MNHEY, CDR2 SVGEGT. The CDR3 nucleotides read TGTGCCAGCAGTGAGTCGGGGGAGGTAGCGGGAGCGTGGCCCCAGTACTTC. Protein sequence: CASSESGEVAGAWPQYF.

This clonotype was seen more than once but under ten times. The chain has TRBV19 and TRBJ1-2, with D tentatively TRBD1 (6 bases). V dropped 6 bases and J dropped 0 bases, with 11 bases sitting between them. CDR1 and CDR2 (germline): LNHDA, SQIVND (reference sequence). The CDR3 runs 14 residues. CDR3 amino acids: CASSPDRANYGYTF. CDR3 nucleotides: TGTGCCAGTAGCCCGGACAGAGCTAACTATGGCTACACCTTC.

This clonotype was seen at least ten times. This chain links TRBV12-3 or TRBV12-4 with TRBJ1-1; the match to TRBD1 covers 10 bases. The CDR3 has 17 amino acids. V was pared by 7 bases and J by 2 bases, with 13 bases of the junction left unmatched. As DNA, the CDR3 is TGTGCCAGCAACCCTATTATTGGGACAGGGGAAAACACTGAAGCTTTCTTT. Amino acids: CASNPIIGTGENTEAFF.

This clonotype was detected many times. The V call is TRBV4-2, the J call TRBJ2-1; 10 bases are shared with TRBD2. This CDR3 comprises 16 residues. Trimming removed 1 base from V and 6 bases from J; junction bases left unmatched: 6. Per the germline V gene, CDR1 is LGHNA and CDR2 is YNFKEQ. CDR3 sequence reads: CASSQVDSGRRNEQFF. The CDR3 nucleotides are TGTGCCAGCAGCCAAGTCGATAGCGGGAGGCGCAATGAGCAGTTCTTC.

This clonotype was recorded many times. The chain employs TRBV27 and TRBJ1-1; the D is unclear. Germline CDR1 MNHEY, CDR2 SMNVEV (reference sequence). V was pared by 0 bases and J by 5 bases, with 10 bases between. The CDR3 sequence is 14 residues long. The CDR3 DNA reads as TGTGCCAGCAGTTTATCTGGGGTTGGGACTGAAGCTTTCTTT. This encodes CASSLSGVGTEAFF.

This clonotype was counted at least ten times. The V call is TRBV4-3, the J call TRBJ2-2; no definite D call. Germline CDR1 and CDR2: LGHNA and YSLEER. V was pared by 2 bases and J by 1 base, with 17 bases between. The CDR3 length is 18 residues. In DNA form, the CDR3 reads TGCGCCAGCAGCCAAAATGCGCCAGCGATCATGAACACCGGGGAGCTGTTTTTT. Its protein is CASSQNAPAIMNTGELFF.

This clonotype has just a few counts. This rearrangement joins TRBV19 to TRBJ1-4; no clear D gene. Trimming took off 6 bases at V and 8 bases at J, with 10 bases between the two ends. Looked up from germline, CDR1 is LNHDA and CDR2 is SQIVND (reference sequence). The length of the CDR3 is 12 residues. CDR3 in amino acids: CASRSGLEKLFF. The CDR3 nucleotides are TGTGCCAGTAGGTCGGGATTGGAAAAACTGTTTTTT.

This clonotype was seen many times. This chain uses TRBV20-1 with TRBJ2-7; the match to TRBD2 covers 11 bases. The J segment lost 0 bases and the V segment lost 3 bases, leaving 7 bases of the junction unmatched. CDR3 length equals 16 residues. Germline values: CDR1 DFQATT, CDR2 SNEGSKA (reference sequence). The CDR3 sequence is CSARSELAGDSYEQYF. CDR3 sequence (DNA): TGCAGTGCTAGGTCTGAACTAGCGGGAGACTCCTACGAGCAGTACTTC.

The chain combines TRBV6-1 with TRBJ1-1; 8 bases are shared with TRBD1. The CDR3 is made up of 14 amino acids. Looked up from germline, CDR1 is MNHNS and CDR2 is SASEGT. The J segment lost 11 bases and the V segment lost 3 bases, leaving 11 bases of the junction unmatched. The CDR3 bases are TGTGCCAGCAGTGAGACAGGGGACACGGGTTGGGCTTTCTTT. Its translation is CASSETGDTGWAFF.

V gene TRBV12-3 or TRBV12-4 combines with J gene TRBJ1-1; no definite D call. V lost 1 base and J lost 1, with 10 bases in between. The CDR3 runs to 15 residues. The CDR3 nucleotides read TGTGCCAGCAGTTTAGGGCGGCAGTGGAACACTGAAGCTTTCTTT. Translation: CASSLGRQWNTEAFF.

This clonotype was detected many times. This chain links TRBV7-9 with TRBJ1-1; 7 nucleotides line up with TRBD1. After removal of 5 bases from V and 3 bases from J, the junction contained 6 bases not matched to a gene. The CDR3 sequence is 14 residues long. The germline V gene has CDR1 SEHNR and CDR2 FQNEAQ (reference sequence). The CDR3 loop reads CASSTQGGHTEAFF. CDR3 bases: TGTGCCAGCAGCACCCAGGGGGGGCACACTGAAGCTTTCTTT. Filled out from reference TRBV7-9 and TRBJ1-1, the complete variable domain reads DTGVSQNPRHKITKRGQNVTFRCDPISEHNRLYWYRQTLGQGPEFLTYFQNEAQLEKSRLLSDRFSAERPKGSFSTLEIQRTEQGDSAMYLCASSTQGGHTEAFFGQGTRLTVV.

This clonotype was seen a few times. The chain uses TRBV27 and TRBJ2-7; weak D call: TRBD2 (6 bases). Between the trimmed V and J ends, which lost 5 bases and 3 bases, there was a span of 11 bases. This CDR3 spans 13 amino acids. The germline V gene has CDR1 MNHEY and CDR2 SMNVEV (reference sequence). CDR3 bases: TGTGCCAGCAGTACCGCCGGGGGCTACGAGCAGTACTTC. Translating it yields CASSTAGGYEQYF.

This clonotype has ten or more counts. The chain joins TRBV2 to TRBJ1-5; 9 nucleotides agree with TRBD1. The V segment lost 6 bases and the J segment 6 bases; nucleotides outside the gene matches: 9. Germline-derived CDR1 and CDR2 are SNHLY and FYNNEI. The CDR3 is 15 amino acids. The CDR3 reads CASSPRTGAIQPQHF. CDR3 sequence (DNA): TGTGCCAGCAGCCCAAGGACAGGGGCTATTCAGCCCCAGCATTTT.

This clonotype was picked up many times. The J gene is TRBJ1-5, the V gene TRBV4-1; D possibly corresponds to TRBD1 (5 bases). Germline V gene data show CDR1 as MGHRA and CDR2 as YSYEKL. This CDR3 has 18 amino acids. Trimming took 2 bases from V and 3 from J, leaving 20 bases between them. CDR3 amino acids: CASSQSGRVGQANQPQHF. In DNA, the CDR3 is TGCGCCAGCAGCCAATCGGGCCGCGTCGGACAAGCCAATCAGCCCCAGCATTTT.

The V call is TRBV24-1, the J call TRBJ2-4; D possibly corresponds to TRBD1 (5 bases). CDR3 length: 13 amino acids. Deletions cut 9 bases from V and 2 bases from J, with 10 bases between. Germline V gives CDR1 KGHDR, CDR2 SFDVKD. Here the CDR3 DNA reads TGTGCCACCTCCAGGGTCTCCAAAAACATTCAGTACTTC. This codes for CATSRVSKNIQYF.

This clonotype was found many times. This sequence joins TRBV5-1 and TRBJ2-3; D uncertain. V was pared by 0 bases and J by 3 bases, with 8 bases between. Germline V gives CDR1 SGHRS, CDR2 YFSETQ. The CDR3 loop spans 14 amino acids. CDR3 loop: CASSLVGNTDTQYF. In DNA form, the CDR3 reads TGCGCCAGCAGCTTGGTCGGCAATACAGATACGCAGTATTTT.

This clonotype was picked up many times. The CDR3 protein is CASSRSPGNSYNEQFF. The CDR3 nucleotides read TGTGCCAGCAGCCGCTCTCCGGGAAACTCCTACAATGAGCAGTTCTTC. The chain has TRBV6-1 and TRBJ2-1; maybe TRBD2 (5 bases). With 6 bases removed from V and 0 bases from J, the gap between germline ends came to 15 bases. This CDR3 contains 16 residues. Germline assignment: CDR1 MNHNS and CDR2 SASEGT.

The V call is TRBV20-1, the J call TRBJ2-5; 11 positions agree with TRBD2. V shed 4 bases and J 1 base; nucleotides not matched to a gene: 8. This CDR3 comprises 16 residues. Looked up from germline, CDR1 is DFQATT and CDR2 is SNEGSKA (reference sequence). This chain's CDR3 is CSATRRLAGGQETQYF. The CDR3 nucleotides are TGCAGTGCTACCCGCCGGCTAGCGGGGGGCCAAGAGACCCAGTACTTC.

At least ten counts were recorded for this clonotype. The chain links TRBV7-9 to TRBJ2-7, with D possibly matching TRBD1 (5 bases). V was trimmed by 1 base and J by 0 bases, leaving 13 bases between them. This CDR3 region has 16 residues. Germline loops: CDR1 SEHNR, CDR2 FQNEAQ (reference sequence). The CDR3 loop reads CASSLGTGTSSYEQYF. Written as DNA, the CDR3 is TGTGCCAGCAGCTTAGGTACAGGCACCTCCTCCTACGAGCAGTACTTC.

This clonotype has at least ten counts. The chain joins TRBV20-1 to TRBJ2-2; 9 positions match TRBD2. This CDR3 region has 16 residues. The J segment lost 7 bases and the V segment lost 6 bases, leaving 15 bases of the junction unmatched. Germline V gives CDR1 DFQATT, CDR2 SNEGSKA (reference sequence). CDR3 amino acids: CSAHRSGRRLGGELFF. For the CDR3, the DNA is TGCAGTGCCCACCGGAGCGGGAGGCGTTTGGGCGGGGAGCTGTTTTTT.